The 29 T cell receptor beta chains listed next were all sequenced from one sample in a study of immune evolution from preneoplasia to lung adenocarcinoma. Here immunoSEQ multiplex PCR was the method, and the copy in TCRdb shows in-frame clones only, minus some. Of about 7,800 clones in the sample, approximately 82% were seen once. The sample consisted of FFPE minimally invasive lung adenocarcinoma tissue. These receptors came from a donor aged 70 or over with lung adenocarcinoma.

The chain joins TRBV7-6 to TRBJ2-1, with D perhaps TRBD2 (6 bases). The CDR3 length is 16 residues. Germline V gives CDR1 SGHVS, CDR2 FNYEAQ. Deletions cut 5 bases from V and 4 bases from J, with 18 bases between. CDR3 residues: CASSREVTSSYNEQFF. In DNA, the CDR3 is TGTGCCAGCAGCAGAGAAGTAACTAGCAGTTACAATGAGCAGTTCTTC.

This rearrangement joins TRBV29-1 to TRBJ2-7; D may be TRBD1 or TRBD2 (5 bases each). Trimming left V 7 bases short and J 0 bases short, with 13 bases between. The germline V gene encodes CDR1 SQVTM and CDR2 ANQGSEA. This CDR3 region has 13 residues. The CDR3 loop reads CSARAGNSYEQYF. CDR3 nucleotides: TGCAGCGCGAGGGCAGGGAACTCCTACGAGCAGTACTTC.

V is TRBV29-1 and J is TRBJ2-1; TRBD1 matches 10 bases. The CDR3 totals 14 residues. Germline lookup yields CDR1 SQVTM and CDR2 ANQGSEA. V lost 7 bases to trimming and J lost 9 bases; unmatched junction nucleotides: 12. CDR3 loop: CSALGGQGHGEQFF. The CDR3, as DNA: TGCAGCGCCCTGGGGGGACAGGGGCACGGTGAGCAGTTCTTC.

The CDR3 spells CAWSRKDRDTEAFF. CDR3 bases: TGTGCCTGGAGTCGAAAGGATCGGGACACTGAAGCTTTCTTT. The genes are TRBV30 and TRBJ1-1; D is ambiguous. The V gene lost 2 bases and the J gene lost 3 bases, with 13 bases spanning the gap. CDR1 is GTSNPN, CDR2 SVGIG, per germline (reference sequence). This CDR3 is built from 14 residues.

This chain joins TRBV9 and TRBJ2-2; a possible D gene is TRBD2 (6 bases). The length of the CDR3 is 15 residues. CDR1 is SGDLS, CDR2 YYNGEE, per germline. Trimming stripped 6 bases from V and 0 bases from J, with 12 bases between. The CDR3 reads CASNLEGPNTGELFF. For the CDR3, the DNA is TGTGCCAGCAACCTGGAGGGCCCGAACACCGGGGAGCTGTTTTTT.

This clone was recorded once. The chain combines TRBV18 with TRBJ2-2; the match to TRBD1 covers 8 bases. Germline V gene data show CDR1 as KGHSH and CDR2 as LQKENI. The V segment lost 1 base and the J segment 4 bases; nucleotides outside the gene matches: 5. There are 16 residues in the CDR3. The CDR3 coding sequence is TGTGCCAGCTCACCACTGACTACAGGGGGCACCGGGGAGCTGTTTTTT. Translating gives CASSPLTTGGTGELFF.

The chain employs TRBV7-2 and TRBJ2-3; D gene uncertain. The CDR3 totals 13 residues. Trimming removed 0 bases from V and 4 bases from J, with 5 bases in between. The germline V gene has CDR1 SGHTA and CDR2 FQGNSA. The CDR3 loop reads CASSLAPSDTQYF. The CDR3 region has the DNA TGTGCCAGCAGCTTAGCGCCCTCAGATACGCAGTATTTT.

The chain employs TRBV7-9 and TRBJ1-4; 7 bases map to TRBD1. Trimming took 0 bases from V and 7 from J; bases not matched to a gene: 8. Germline assignment: CDR1 SEHNR and CDR2 FQNEAQ (reference sequence). The CDR3 totals 16 residues. The CDR3 DNA reads as TGTGCCAGCAGCTTAGCTCTAGGGGCAGGGGGTGAAAAACTGTTTTTT. Its translation: CASSLALGAGGEKLFF.

V usage is TRBV2 and J usage is TRBJ2-5; perhaps TRBD2 as D (5 bases). Germline CDR1 reads SNHLY; CDR2 reads FYNNEI. There are 13 residues in the CDR3. V was pared by 8 bases and J by 3 bases, with 13 bases between. For the CDR3, the DNA is TGTGCCAGCCAAGCCGGAGGTGAAGAGACCCAGTACTTC. Protein product: CASQAGGEETQYF. The full variable domain, its missing parts supplied by reference TRBV2 and TRBJ2-5, is EPEVTQTPSHQVTQMGQEVILRCVPISNHLYFYWYRQILGQKVEFLVSFYNNEISEKSEIFDDQFSVERPDGSNFTLKIRSTKLEDSAMYFCASQAGGEETQYFGPGTRLLVL.

The rearrangement links TRBV5-5 to TRBJ2-7; tentatively, D is TRBD1 (5 bases). The CDR3 totals 15 residues. The V end was cut by 1 base, the J end by 2 bases, with 13 bases between. CDR1 and CDR2 from the germline V gene are SGHKS and YYEKEE (reference sequence). The CDR3 protein is CASSLSQGQTYEQYF. In nucleotides, the CDR3 is TGTGCCAGCAGCTTGTCTCAGGGTCAAACCTACGAGCAGTACTTC.

The chain joins TRBV6-6 to TRBJ2-3; D uncertain. V lost 0 bases, J lost 2 bases, and 6 bases lay in between. The CDR3 sequence is 14 residues long. CDR1 and CDR2 from the germline V gene are MNHNY and SVGAGI (reference sequence). CDR3 region: CASSYSSATDTQYF. The CDR3 DNA follows: TGTGCCAGCAGTTACTCTTCCGCCACAGATACGCAGTATTTT.

This clone occurred a few times. The chain combines TRBV6-6 with TRBJ1-1; D is uncertain. The CDR3 loop spans 13 amino acids. CDR1 MNHNY and CDR2 SVGAGI come from the germline V gene (reference sequence). Trimming removed 4 bases at V and 1 base at J, with 7 bases between. CDR3: CASSFAPNTEAFF. CDR3 in DNA: TGTGCCAGCAGTTTTGCCCCGAACACTGAAGCTTTCTTT.

Details on this clone: The sample contains more than one DNA sequence encoding this CDR3. The rearrangement uses TRBV5-1 and TRBJ1-1; possible D gene TRBD1, 5 bases. Trimming shortened V by 5 bases and J by 4 bases, and 15 bases separated the two germline ends. This CDR3 contains 14 residues. In germline, CDR1 is SGHRS, CDR2 YFSETQ. This CDR3 is CASSTSGGSTEAFF. For the CDR3, the DNA is TGCGCCAGCAGTACCAGTGGGGGATCCACTGAAGCTTTCTTT.

The chain recombines TRBV19 with TRBJ2-1; D gene unclear. There are 11 residues in the CDR3. Germline V gene sequence: CDR1 LNHDA, CDR2 SQIVND (reference sequence). V gave up 2 bases and J gave up 6 bases, with 2 bases separating them. Written as DNA, the CDR3 is TGTGCCAGTAGTATATTCAATGAGCAGTTCTTC. This codes for CASSIFNEQFF.

This clone appeared once. The chain links TRBV19 to TRBJ2-2; D remains ambiguous. Per the germline V gene, CDR1 is LNHDA and CDR2 is SQIVND (reference sequence). This CDR3 spans 15 amino acids. V was clipped by 2 bases and J by 1 base, with 8 bases between them. This CDR3 is CASSIWRKNTGELFF. CDR3 nucleotides: TGTGCCAGTAGTATATGGCGGAAGAACACCGGGGAGCTGTTTTTT.

This clone rates as medium-sized (0.01 to 0.1%). J is TRBJ2-7 and V is TRBV28; D is possibly TRBD1 (6 bases). Germline values: CDR1 MDHEN, CDR2 SYDVKM. With 8 bases removed from V and 5 bases from J, the gap between germline ends came to 25 bases. CDR3 length equals 16 residues. The CDR3 here is CASRPQDLGAVHEQYF. CDR3 nucleotides: TGTGCCAGCCGGCCTCAAGACCTGGGGGCGGTCCACGAGCAGTACTTC.

This clone was picked up a small number of times. The V and J genes are TRBV18 and TRBJ1-2; D may be TRBD1 (6 bases). Trimming removed 3 bases from V and 8 bases from J, with 19 bases in between. The length of the CDR3 is 15 residues. Germline V CDR1 and CDR2: KGHSH, LQKENI. The DNA for the CDR3 is TGTGCCAGCTCACCCCCGTCTCAGGGGAGAGGGGGCTACACCTTC. It translates to CASSPPSQGRGGYTF.

The CDR3 region is CASSSDPREGNIQYF. In DNA form, the CDR3 reads TGTGCCAGTAGTTCGGACCCTAGGGAGGGGAACATTCAGTACTTC. This rearrangement joins TRBV19 to TRBJ2-4; 7 nucleotides agree with TRBD2. The CDR3 runs to 15 residues. Unmatched junction bases numbered 11, after V lost 5 bases and J lost 7 bases. Germline V gene lookup returns CDR1 LNHDA and CDR2 SQIVND (reference sequence).

V gene TRBV7-3 combines with J gene TRBJ2-2; 9 bases are a match to TRBD2. The V gene's germline CDR1 is SGHTA and CDR2 FQGTGA. V was pared by 1 base and J by 4 bases, with 4 bases of the junction left unmatched. There are 16 residues in the CDR3. The CDR3 nucleotides read TGTGCCAGCAGCTTAATAGCGGGAGTGGGCACCGGGGAGCTGTTTTTT. This translates into CASSLIAGVGTGELFF.

J is TRBJ1-5 and V is TRBV6-1; possibly TRBD1 for D (6 bases). The CDR3 has 15 residues. V was pared by 4 bases and J by 2 bases, with 12 bases between. CDR1 and CDR2 (germline): MNHNS, SASEGT. CDR3 amino acids: CASSVQGPGNQPQHF. The CDR3 coding sequence is TGTGCCAGCAGTGTACAGGGACCGGGCAATCAGCCCCAGCATTTT.

The CDR3 sequence: CASTPDRVTQYF. The CDR3, as DNA: TGTGCCAGCACCCCAGACAGGGTCACGCAGTATTTT. The chain recombines TRBV14 with TRBJ2-3; 7 bases line up with TRBD1. Trimming cost V 7 bases and J 9 bases; bases outside gene matches: 7. The CDR3 has 12 amino acids. Germline lookup yields CDR1 SGHDN and CDR2 FVKESK.

The chain carries TRBV27 and TRBJ2-2, with D possibly being TRBD1 (8 bases). Trimming left V 6 bases short and J 6 bases short, with 20 bases between. This CDR3 spans 16 amino acids. Germline V gives CDR1 MNHEY, CDR2 SMNVEV (reference sequence). Here the CDR3 DNA reads TGTGCCAGCAGGGAGACAGGGGCCGCGGGAGCCGGGGAGCTGTTTTTT. This codes for CASRETGAAGAGELFF.

This clone came up a few times. This sequence joins TRBV19 and TRBJ2-3; 10 bases agree with TRBD1. The V segment lost 7 bases and the J segment 0 bases; nucleotides outside the gene matches: 4. Germline lookup yields CDR1 LNHDA and CDR2 SQIVND (reference sequence). This CDR3 spans 15 amino acids. DNA for the CDR3: TGTGCCAGTAACCGGGACAGGGGTAGCACAGATACGCAGTATTTT. This translates into CASNRDRGSTDTQYF. Full variable domain (rest looked up from reference TRBV19 and TRBJ2-3): DGGITQSPKYLFRKEGQNVTLSCEQNLNHDAMYWYRQDPGQGLRLIYYSQIVNDFQKGDIAEGYSVSREKKESFPLTVTSAQKNPTAFYLCASNRDRGSTDTQYFGPGTRLTVL.

This CDR3 is CASSFGGLGEQYF. The CDR3 DNA reads TGTGCCAGCAGCTTCGGGGGGCTAGGCGAGCAGTACTTC. V is TRBV7-3 and J is TRBJ2-7; perhaps TRBD2 as D (7 bases). The germline V and J ends were trimmed by 3 bases and 6 bases, with 12 bases remaining between them. CDR3 length: 13 residues. CDR1 SGHTA and CDR2 FQGTGA come from the germline V gene. Full variable domain (rest looked up from reference TRBV7-3 and TRBJ2-7): GAGVSQTPSNKVTEKGKYVELRCDPISGHTALYWYRQSLGQGPEFLIYFQGTGAADDSGLPNDRFFAVRPEGSVSTLKIQRTERGDSAVYLCASSFGGLGEQYFGPGTRLTVT.

As to this clone: The junction does not match germline at one end; this may be a read error. The J gene is TRBJ2-3, the V gene TRBV7-6; 8 bases map to TRBD2. This CDR3 contains 16 residues. Germline V gene lookup returns CDR1 SGHVS and CDR2 FNYEAQ. The CDR3 bases are TGTGCCAGCAGATTAGGAGGGGCTAGCGGGACAGATACGCAGTATTTT. It codes for CASRLGGASGTDTQYF.

The chain uses TRBV28 and TRBJ2-5, with 10 bases lining up with TRBD2. Germline-derived CDR1 and CDR2 are MDHEN and SYDVKM. J was trimmed by 5 bases and V by 7 bases; bases with no gene match: 10. This CDR3 spans 15 amino acids. CDR3 coding DNA: TGTGCCAGCACCCCAGCGGGGGGGCGAAGGGAGACCCAGTACTTC. Encoded protein: CASTPAGGRRETQYF.

V usage is TRBV28 and J usage is TRBJ1-1; the D is unclear. Germline assignment: CDR1 MDHEN and CDR2 SYDVKM. The CDR3 contains 15 residues. Deletions cut 5 bases from V and 4 bases from J, with 17 bases between. The CDR3 DNA sequence: TGTGCCAGCAGTCCTACCGTTAAGCGGGTCACTGAAGCTTTCTTT. Residues: CASSPTVKRVTEAFF.

V and J are TRBV5-1 and TRBJ2-7; a weak D match, TRBD2 (6 bases). Trimming pared 4 bases from V and 6 bases from J, leaving 11 bases between. The CDR3 is 12 amino acids. Germline CDR1 is SGHRS and CDR2 is YFSETQ. The CDR3 region is CASSQGGAEQYF. The CDR3 bases are TGCGCCAGCAGCCAAGGAGGGGCCGAGCAGTACTTC. The whole variable domain, filled in from reference TRBV5-1 and TRBJ2-7, reads KAGVTQTPRYLIKTRGQQVTLSCSPISGHRSVSWYQQTPGQGLQFLFEYFSETQRNKGNFPGRFSGRQFSNSRSEMNVSTLELGDSALYLCASSQGGAEQYFGPGTRLTVT.

This chain joins TRBV4-1 and TRBJ1-1; TRBD1 matches at 9 bases. The CDR3 covers 18 residues. Unmatched junction bases numbered 18, after V lost 5 bases and J lost 5 bases. Germline values: CDR1 MGHRA, CDR2 YSYEKL. The CDR3 sequence: CASSGPLRGGQGNTEAFF. The CDR3 DNA follows: TGCGCCAGCAGCGGGCCGTTACGCGGCGGACAGGGGAATACTGAAGCTTTCTTT.